One and the same sample provided the 20 T cell receptor beta chains below, sequenced in a study of blood T cell repertoires in COVID-19. Here immunoSEQ multiplex PCR was the method, and the copy in TCRdb shows in-frame clones only, minus some. This sample has some 87,000 clones; more than 75% occur once, and the top ten carry around 21%. The sequenced sample consisted of peripheral blood. The origin of the receptors is a woman older than 75 with active or convalescent COVID-19.

This chain uses TRBV27 with TRBJ2-3; D might be TRBD2 (5 bases). Germline V CDR1 and CDR2: MNHEY, SMNVEV (reference sequence). The CDR3 loop spans 15 amino acids. With 3 bases removed from V and 0 bases from J, the gap between germline ends came to 10 bases. CDR3 protein: CASSFGRTSTDTQYF. The CDR3 nucleotides read TGTGCCAGCAGTTTCGGAAGGACTAGCACAGATACGCAGTATTTT.

DNA of the CDR3: TGTGCCAGCAGCCAAGTCCCTTCCGGGACAGCCAGAGGGCCGAACACCGGGGAGCTGTTTTTT. As protein: CASSQVPSGTARGPNTGELFF. The V call is TRBV14, the J call TRBJ2-2, with 7 bases identical to TRBD1. The CDR3 has 21 amino acids. V shed 1 base, J shed 0 bases, and the junction held 17 bases outside the gene matches. Germline V gene lookup returns CDR1 SGHDN and CDR2 FVKESK.

This clone was observed at least ten times. The chain carries TRBV6-5 and TRBJ2-1; 8 nucleotides align to TRBD2. CDR1 MNHEY and CDR2 SVGAGI come from the germline V gene. V lost 4 bases and J lost 8; bases outside the gene matches: 10. CDR3 length: 15 residues. This CDR3 reads CASSSLGGGLHEQFF. The DNA for the CDR3 is TGTGCCAGCAGTTCCCTCGGGGGGGGACTGCATGAGCAGTTCTTC.

The chain uses TRBV4-3 and TRBJ2-2; 8 bases line up with TRBD2. The CDR3 contains 16 residues. The ends lost 4 bases at V and 6 bases at J; junction bases unmatched: 10. Germline CDR1 LGHNA, CDR2 YSLEER. CDR3 sequence reads: CASSLGRVGGSGELFF. Written as DNA, the CDR3 is TGCGCCAGCAGCCTCGGGAGGGTGGGTGGTTCCGGGGAGCTGTTTTTT.

The V call is TRBV24-1, the J call TRBJ1-3; 8 positions match TRBD1. The junction had 4 bases not matched to a gene; V was cut back by 2 bases and J by 8 bases. CDR3 length equals 14 residues. Germline V gene lookup returns CDR1 KGHDR and CDR2 SFDVKD. The CDR3 reads CATSDWGQADTIYF. In nucleotides, the CDR3 is TGTGCCACCAGTGATTGGGGACAGGCGGACACCATATATTTT.

The V gene is TRBV5-8, the J gene TRBJ2-1, with D tentatively TRBD1 (6 bases). Germline V gene data show CDR1 as SGHTS and CDR2 as YDEGEE. Trimming shortened V by 4 bases and J by 10 bases, and 18 bases separated the two germline ends. This CDR3 region has 14 residues. The CDR3 nucleotides are TGTGCCAGCAGCGTCGTTACAGGGTTTGCGGAGCAGTTCTTC. This sequence encodes CASSVVTGFAEQFF. Looking up the rest from reference TRBV5-8 and TRBJ2-1 gives the full variable domain: EAGVTQSPTHLIKTRGQQATLRCSPISGHTSVYWYQQALGLGLQFLLWYDEGEERNRGNFPPRFSGRQFPNYSSELNVNALELEDSALYLCASSVVTGFAEQFFGPGTRLTVL.

This CDR3 is CASSQDPRLTGGTEKLFF. The CDR3 coding sequence is TGTGCCAGCAGCCAAGACCCCCGGTTGACAGGTGGAACCGAAAAACTGTTTTTT. This chain joins TRBV3-1 (or the pseudogene TRBV3-2) and TRBJ1-4, with a weak D call TRBD1 (6 bases). V was cut by 0 bases and J by 8 bases, with 22 bases left in between. Germline V gene sequence: CDR1 LGHDT, CDR2 YNNKEL (reference sequence). CDR3 size: 18 residues.

This clone turned up a few times. The chain uses TRBV7-9 and TRBJ2-6; 9 nucleotides agree with TRBD2. The CDR3 sequence is 18 residues long. Losses at the gene ends were 3 bases for V and 0 bases for J; bases not matched to a gene: 6. CDR1 and CDR2 (germline): SEHNR, FQNEAQ (reference sequence). Written as DNA, the CDR3 is TGTGCCAGCAGCTTTGCTAGCGGGGTGAGCTCTGGGGCCAACGTCCTGACTTTC. It specifies CASSFASGVSSGANVLTF.

The genes are TRBV4-2 and TRBJ1-1, with TRBD1 identical over 7 bases. In germline, CDR1 is LGHNA, CDR2 YNFKEQ. After removal of 4 bases from V and 0 bases from J, the junction contained 8 bases not matched to a gene. The CDR3 consists of 16 residues. The CDR3 coding sequence is TGTGCCAGCAGCCCAACGTACAGGGGCGTGAACACTGAAGCTTTCTTT. Translating it yields CASSPTYRGVNTEAFF.

As regards this clone: Germline is not matched at one junction end, which may reflect a read error. The chain joins TRBV7-7 to TRBJ2-2; 7 bases map to TRBD1. This CDR3 comprises 15 residues. Per the germline V gene, CDR1 is SSHAT and CDR2 is FNYEAQ (reference sequence). This chain's CDR3 is CASSPNRGSGGELFF. The CDR3 bases are TGTGCTAGCAGCCCGAACAGGGGCTCGGGCGGGGAGCTGTTTTTT. Full variable domain (remainder filled in from reference TRBV7-7 and TRBJ2-2): GAGVSQSPRYKVTKRGQDVTLRCDPISSHATLYWYQQALGQGPEFLTYFNYEAQPDKSGLPSDRFSAERPEGSISTLTIQRTEQRDSAMYRCASSPNRGSGGELFFGEGSRLTVL.

This chain uses TRBV7-8 with TRBJ1-2, with 7 positions matching TRBD1. CDR1 and CDR2 (germline): SGHVS, FQNEAQ. The CDR3 covers 13 residues. The V and J ends lost 2 bases and 4 bases, in that order; junction bases with no gene match: 1. In nucleotides, the CDR3 is TGTGCCAGCAGCTTACCAGGGGGCTATGGCTACACCTTC. This codes for CASSLPGGYGYTF.

V is TRBV4-2 and J is TRBJ1-3, with 7 bases that match TRBD1. CDR1 LGHNA and CDR2 YNFKEQ come from the germline V gene. The length of the CDR3 is 19 residues. The V and J ends lost 0 bases and 0 bases, in that order; junction bases with no gene match: 11. The chain's CDR3 is CASSQDNDAGQSSGNTIYF. The CDR3 DNA is TGTGCCAGCAGCCAAGATAATGACGCGGGACAGAGCTCTGGAAACACCATATATTTT.

The rearrangement uses TRBV5-4 and TRBJ1-1; D unclear. This CDR3 has 13 residues. Germline V gives CDR1 SGHNT, CDR2 YYREEE (reference sequence). Trimming pared 4 bases from V and 6 bases from J, leaving 13 bases between. CDR3 coding DNA: TGTGCCAGCAGCCGGGGAGGGTACGCTGAAGCTTTCTTT. Its protein is CASSRGGYAEAFF.

The chain is built from TRBV5-4 and TRBJ2-2; possible D gene TRBD2, 5 bases. V was clipped by 4 bases and J by 3 bases, with 13 bases between them. From germline, CDR1 is SGHNT and CDR2 YYREEE (reference sequence). The CDR3 totals 15 residues. In nucleotides, the CDR3 is TGTGCCAGCAGCGCGTGGAGGACGGACACCGGGGAGCTGTTTTTT. This sequence encodes CASSAWRTDTGELFF.

This sequence joins TRBV5-4 and TRBJ1-2, with 8 positions matching TRBD1. CDR3 length: 14 amino acids. Germline values: CDR1 SGHNT, CDR2 YYREEE (reference sequence). The V gene end was trimmed by 4 bases and the J gene end by 7 bases; junction bases not matched to a gene: 9. The CDR3 DNA reads as TGTGCCAGCAGCCCGGACAGGGCGATCCCTGGCTACACCTTC. It codes for CASSPDRAIPGYTF. The variable domain in full, completed from reference TRBV5-4 and TRBJ1-2, reads ETGVTQSPTHLIKTRGQQVTLRCSSQSGHNTVSWYQQALGQGPQFIFQYYREEENGRGNFPPRFSGLQFPNYSSELNVNALELDDSALYLCASSPDRAIPGYTFGSGTRLTVV.

This clone has a handful of counts. CDR3 amino acids: CASTVGLAGGQETQYF. The CDR3 nucleotides are TGTGCCAGCACCGTCGGACTAGCGGGGGGGCAAGAGACCCAGTACTTC. The chain links TRBV7-2 to TRBJ2-5, with 15 nucleotides matching TRBD2. V was pared by 7 bases and J by 2 bases, with 5 bases of the junction left unmatched. The CDR3 covers 16 residues. Germline CDR1 is SGHTA and CDR2 is FQGNSA.

The chain links TRBV10-3 to TRBJ2-7; TRBD1 agrees at 8 bases. The V gene's germline CDR1 is ENHRY and CDR2 SYGVKD. Trimming at V came to 6 bases and at J to 0 bases, leaving 7 bases not matched to a gene. The CDR3 is 15 amino acids. CDR3 protein: CAISKGQATSYEQYF. CDR3 bases: TGTGCCATCAGCAAGGGACAGGCAACCTCCTACGAGCAGTACTTC.

This chain joins TRBV10-3 and TRBJ2-5; 9 nucleotides agree with TRBD1. This CDR3 contains 12 residues. Trimming took 8 bases from V and 5 from J; bases not matched to a gene: 3. Germline CDR1 ENHRY, CDR2 SYGVKD. Here the CDR3 DNA reads TGTGCCATCGGGGACAGGGATGAGACCCAGTACTTC. It specifies CAIGDRDETQYF.

This clone was seen a handful of times. The chain uses TRBV2 and TRBJ1-1, with a weak D call TRBD1 (6 bases). CDR3 length: 14 amino acids. CDR1 is SNHLY, CDR2 FYNNEI, per germline. Trimming removed 3 bases at V and 4 bases at J, with 12 bases between. The CDR3 DNA follows: TGTGCCAGCAGTGACAACAGGGTACCCACTGAAGCTTTCTTT. Its protein is CASSDNRVPTEAFF.

The table lists this clone with a few counts. V usage is TRBV27 and J usage is TRBJ1-5; D might be TRBD1 (6 bases). The CDR3 extends over 15 amino acids. Trimming stripped 0 bases from V and 6 bases from J, with 12 bases between. Germline lookup yields CDR1 MNHEY and CDR2 SMNVEV (reference sequence). The CDR3 region has the DNA TGTGCCAGCAGTTTATCCTCAGTCAGGGGTCAGCCCCAGCATTTT. Protein sequence: CASSLSSVRGQPQHF.